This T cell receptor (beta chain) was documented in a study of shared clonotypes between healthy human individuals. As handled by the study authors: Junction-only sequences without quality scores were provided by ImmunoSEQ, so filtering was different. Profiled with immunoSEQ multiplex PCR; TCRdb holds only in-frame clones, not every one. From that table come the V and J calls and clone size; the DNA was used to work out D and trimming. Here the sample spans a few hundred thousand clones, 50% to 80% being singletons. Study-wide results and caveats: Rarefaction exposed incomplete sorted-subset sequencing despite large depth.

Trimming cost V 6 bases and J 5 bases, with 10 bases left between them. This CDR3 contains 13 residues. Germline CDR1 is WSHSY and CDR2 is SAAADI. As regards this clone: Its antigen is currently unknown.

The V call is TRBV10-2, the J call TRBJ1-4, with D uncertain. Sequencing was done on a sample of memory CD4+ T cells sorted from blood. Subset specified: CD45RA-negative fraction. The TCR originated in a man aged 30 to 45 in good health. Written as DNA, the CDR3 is TGCGCCAGCAGAAAAAATTTAAATGAAAAACTGTTTTTT. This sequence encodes CASRKNLNEKLFF.